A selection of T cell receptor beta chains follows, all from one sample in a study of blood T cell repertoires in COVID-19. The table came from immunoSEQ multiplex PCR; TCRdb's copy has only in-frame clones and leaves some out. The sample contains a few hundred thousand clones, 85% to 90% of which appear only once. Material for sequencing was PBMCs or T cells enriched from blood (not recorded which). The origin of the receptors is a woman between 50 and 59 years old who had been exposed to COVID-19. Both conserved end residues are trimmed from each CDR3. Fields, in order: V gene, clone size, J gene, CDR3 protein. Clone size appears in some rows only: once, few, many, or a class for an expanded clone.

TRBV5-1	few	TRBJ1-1	ASSPRDRDTNTEAF
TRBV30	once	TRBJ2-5	AWSENGGSRQKRTQY
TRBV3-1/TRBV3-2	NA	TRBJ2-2	ASSPYLGTSYTGELF
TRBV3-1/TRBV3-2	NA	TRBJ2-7	ASSSDRSLSYEQY
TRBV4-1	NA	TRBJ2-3	ASSPVASGRADTQY
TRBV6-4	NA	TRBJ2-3	AWGARQGSFTDTQY
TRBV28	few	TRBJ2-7	ASSLTDYEQY
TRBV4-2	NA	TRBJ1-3	ASSQDLSRRVENTIY
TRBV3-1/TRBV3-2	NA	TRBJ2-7	ASSSTSGGVYEQY
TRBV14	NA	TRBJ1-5	ASSQGDPLGGQPQH
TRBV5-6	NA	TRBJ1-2	ASSGGTGSLYGYT
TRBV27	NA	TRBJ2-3	ASSHLPRSTDTQY
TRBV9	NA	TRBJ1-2	ASRAPTENLNYGYT
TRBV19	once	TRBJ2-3	ASSIGQGTDTQY
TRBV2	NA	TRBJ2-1	ANTPRGFSGGADEQF
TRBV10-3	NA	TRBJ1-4	ATKGQGNEKLF
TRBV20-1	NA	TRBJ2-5	SASGSQETQY
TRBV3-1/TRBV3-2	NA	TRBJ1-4	ASSERTGVGEKLF
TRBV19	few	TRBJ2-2	ASSIAIAGGPHTGELF
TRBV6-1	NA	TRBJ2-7	ASSGPRGGSRYEQY
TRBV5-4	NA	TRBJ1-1	ASSLPGTGGTEAF
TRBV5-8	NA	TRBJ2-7	ASSLGQGLTYEQY
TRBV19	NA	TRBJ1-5	ASRTRDISNQPQH
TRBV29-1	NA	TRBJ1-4	SVTRGAPNEKLF
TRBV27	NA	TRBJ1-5	ASTAGNNQPQH
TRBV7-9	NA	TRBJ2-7	ASSTERGDFYEQY
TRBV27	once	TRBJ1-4	ASSPIQVREKLF
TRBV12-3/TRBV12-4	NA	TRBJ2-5	ASSRSLEETQY